This T cell receptor (beta chain) was captured by sequencing in a study of spatial heterogeneity in lung cancer. In the study overall: Across the raw uncorrected reads, a unique TCR and UMI combination was observed, on average, more than ten times.

Every molecule of TCR cDNA had its own unique molecular identifier. TCRdb itself ran the 5' RACE reads through MiXCR, one entry per CDR3 protein. The repertoire includes tens of thousands of distinct CDR3 sequences, roughly 12% of them detected once, and about two fifths sits in the top ten. The time point: sample taken at primary tumor resection. Whole RNA obtained from tumor, nontumor lung or frozen PBMC underwent sequencing without sorting. This clonotype turned up a few times. The CDR3 has 13 residues. The germline CDR1 and CDR2 sequences are SGDLS and YYNGEE. V was clipped by 5 bases and J by 8 bases, with 14 bases between them.

The receptor comes from a male donor with early-stage non-small cell lung cancer. Sequenced material: PBMCs, taken at surgery. The V call is TRBV9, the J call TRBJ2-1; D is ambiguous. The CDR3 DNA reads as TGTGCCAGCAGAAGTCCAGACTGGGATGAGCAGTTCTTC. Translated, it gives CASRSPDWDEQFF.